This T cell receptor beta chain was captured by sequencing in a study of blood T cell repertoires in COVID-19. This clone was seen a few times. Produced via immunoSEQ multiplex PCR; TCRdb's table is partial and in-frame only. The table lists 200,000 to 250,000 clones, approximately 87% of them singletons. Germline CDR1 reads PRHDT; CDR2 reads FYEKMQ (reference sequence). The CDR3 has 15 amino acids. V was cut by 4 bases and J by 0 bases, with 11 bases left in between. Material for sequencing was peripheral blood. This clonotype was sampled from a man in his 60s with acute or convalescent COVID-19. The V call is TRBV13, the J call TRBJ2-3; TRBD1 might be the D (5 bases). In nucleotides, the CDR3 is TGTGCCAGCAGCTACGGGCAGGGCAGCACAGATACGCAGTATTTT. Residues: CASSYGQGSTDTQYF.